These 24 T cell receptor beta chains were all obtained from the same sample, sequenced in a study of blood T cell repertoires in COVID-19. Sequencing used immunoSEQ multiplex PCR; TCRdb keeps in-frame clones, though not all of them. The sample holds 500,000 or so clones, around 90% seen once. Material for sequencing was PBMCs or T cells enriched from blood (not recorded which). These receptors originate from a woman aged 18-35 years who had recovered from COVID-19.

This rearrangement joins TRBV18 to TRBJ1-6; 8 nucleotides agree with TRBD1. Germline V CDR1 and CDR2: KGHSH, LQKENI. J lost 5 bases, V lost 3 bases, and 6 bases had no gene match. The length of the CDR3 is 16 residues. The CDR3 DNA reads TGTGCCAGCTCACCCACCTCGGACAGGGATAATTCACCCCTCCACTTT. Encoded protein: CASSPTSDRDNSPLHF.

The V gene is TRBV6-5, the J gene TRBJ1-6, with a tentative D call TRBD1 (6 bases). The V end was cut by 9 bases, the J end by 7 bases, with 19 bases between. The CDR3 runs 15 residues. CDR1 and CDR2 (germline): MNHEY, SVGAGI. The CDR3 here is CASRAPGHPNSPLHF. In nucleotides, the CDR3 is TGTGCCAGTCGGGCGCCGGGACACCCCAATTCACCCCTCCACTTT.

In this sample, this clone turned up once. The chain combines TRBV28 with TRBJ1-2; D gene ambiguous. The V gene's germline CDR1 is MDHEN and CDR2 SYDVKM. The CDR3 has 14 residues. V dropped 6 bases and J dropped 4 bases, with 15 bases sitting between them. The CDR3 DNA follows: TGTGCCAGCAGCCCCCAAGCAATCACCTATGGCTACACCTTC. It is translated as CASSPQAITYGYTF.

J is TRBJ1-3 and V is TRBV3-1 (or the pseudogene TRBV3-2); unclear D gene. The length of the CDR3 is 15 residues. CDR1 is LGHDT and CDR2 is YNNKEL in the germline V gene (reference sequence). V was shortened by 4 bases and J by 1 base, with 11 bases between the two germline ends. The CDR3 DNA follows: TGTGCCAGCAGCCCTTTTCGGGGTTCTGGAAACACCATATATTTT. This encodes CASSPFRGSGNTIYF.

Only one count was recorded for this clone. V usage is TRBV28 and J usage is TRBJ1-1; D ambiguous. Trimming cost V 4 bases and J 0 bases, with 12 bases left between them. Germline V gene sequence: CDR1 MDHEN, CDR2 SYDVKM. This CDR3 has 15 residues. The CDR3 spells CASSSPGSMNTEAFF. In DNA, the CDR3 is TGTGCCAGCAGTTCTCCGGGGTCCATGAACACTGAAGCTTTCTTT.

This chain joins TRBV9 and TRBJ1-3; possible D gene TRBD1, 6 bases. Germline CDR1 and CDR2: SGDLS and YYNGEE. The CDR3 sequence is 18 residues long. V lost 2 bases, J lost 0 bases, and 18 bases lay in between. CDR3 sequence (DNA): TGTGCCAGCAGCGTTTCCACAGGGTATCTTGGCTCTGGAAACACCATATATTTT. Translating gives CASSVSTGYLGSGNTIYF.

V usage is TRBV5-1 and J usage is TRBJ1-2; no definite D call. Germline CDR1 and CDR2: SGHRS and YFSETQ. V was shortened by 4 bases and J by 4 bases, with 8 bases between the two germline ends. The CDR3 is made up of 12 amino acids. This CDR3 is CASSLTSYGYTF. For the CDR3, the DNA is TGCGCCAGCAGCCTCACTAGCTATGGCTACACCTTC.

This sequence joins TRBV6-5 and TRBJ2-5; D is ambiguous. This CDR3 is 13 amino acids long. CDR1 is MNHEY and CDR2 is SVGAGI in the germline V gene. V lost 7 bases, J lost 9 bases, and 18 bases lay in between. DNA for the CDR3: TGTGCCAGCAACGAACTCGTAGGAGCATCCCAGTACTTC. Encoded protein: CASNELVGASQYF.

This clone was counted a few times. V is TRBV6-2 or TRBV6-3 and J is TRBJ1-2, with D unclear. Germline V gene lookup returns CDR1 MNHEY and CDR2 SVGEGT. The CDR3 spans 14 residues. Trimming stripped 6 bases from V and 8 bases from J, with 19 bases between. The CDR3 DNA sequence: TGTGCCAGCAGCCGGTCGTCACCCGGGTTGGGCTACACCTTC. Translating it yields CASSRSSPGLGYTF.

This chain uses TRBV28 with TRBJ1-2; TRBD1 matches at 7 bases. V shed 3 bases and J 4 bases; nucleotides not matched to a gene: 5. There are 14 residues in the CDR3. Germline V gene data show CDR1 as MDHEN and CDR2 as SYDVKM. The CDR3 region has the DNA TGTGCCAGCAGTTTCGAGGGGGCTCCCTATGGCTACACCTTC. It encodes CASSFEGAPYGYTF.

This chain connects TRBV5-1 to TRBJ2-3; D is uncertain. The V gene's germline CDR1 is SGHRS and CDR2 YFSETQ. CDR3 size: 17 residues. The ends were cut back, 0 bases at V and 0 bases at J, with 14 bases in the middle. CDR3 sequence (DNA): TGCGCCAGCAGCTTGGATCCGATCCGGTCTAGCACAGATACGCAGTATTTT. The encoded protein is CASSLDPIRSSTDTQYF. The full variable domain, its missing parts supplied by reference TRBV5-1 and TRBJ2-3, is KAGVTQTPRYLIKTRGQQVTLSCSPISGHRSVSWYQQTPGQGLQFLFEYFSETQRNKGNFPGRFSGRQFSNSRSEMNVSTLELGDSALYLCASSLDPIRSSTDTQYFGPGTRLTVL.

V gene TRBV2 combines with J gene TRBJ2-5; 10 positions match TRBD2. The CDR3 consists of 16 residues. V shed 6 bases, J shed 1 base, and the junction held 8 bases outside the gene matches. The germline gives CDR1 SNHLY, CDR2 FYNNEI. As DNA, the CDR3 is TGTGCCAGCAGGGAGCCCCTAGCGGGGGCCCAAGAGACCCAGTACTTC. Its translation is CASREPLAGAQETQYF.

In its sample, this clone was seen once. CDR3 loop: CATRKPERTVDSPLHF. The CDR3 coding sequence is TGTGCCACCCGAAAACCGGAGCGGACAGTTGACTCACCCCTCCACTTT. V gene TRBV10-3 combines with J gene TRBJ1-6; tentatively, D is TRBD1 (6 bases). The CDR3 runs to 16 residues. CDR1 ENHRY and CDR2 SYGVKD come from the germline V gene. Trimming shortened V by 10 bases and J by 10 bases, and 26 bases separated the two germline ends.

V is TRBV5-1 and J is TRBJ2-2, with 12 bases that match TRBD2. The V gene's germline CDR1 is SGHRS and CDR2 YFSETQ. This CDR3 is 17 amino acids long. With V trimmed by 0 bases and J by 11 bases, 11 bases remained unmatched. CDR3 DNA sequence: TGCGCCAGCAGCTTGGCCTTCTCGACTAGCGGGGGCCGAGAGCTGTTTTTT. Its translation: CASSLAFSTSGGRELFF.

This CDR3 is CASSSPGLANYEQYF. CDR3 coding DNA: TGTGCCAGCAGCTCGCCGGGACTAGCAAACTACGAGCAGTACTTC. This chain links TRBV6-5 with TRBJ2-7, with TRBD2 matching over 9 bases. V was clipped by 6 bases and J by 3 bases; unmatched bases: 9. The CDR3 sequence is 15 residues long. Germline loops: CDR1 MNHEY, CDR2 SVGAGI.

CDR3 in DNA: TGTGCCAGCAGTTTATCGGGACAGTTATACAATGAGCAGTTCTTC. It translates to CASSLSGQLYNEQFF. The chain links TRBV6-5 to TRBJ2-1; 7 bases agree with TRBD1. Germline CDR1 MNHEY, CDR2 SVGAGI. V gave up 4 bases and J gave up 4 bases; unmatched junction bases: 7. This CDR3 is 15 amino acids long.

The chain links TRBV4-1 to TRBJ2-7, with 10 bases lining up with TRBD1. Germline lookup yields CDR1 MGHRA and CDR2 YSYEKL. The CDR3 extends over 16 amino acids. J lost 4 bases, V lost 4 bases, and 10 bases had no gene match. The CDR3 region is CASSLLAGTGVYEQYF. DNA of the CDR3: TGCGCCAGCAGCCTTCTTGCCGGGACAGGGGTTTACGAGCAGTACTTC.

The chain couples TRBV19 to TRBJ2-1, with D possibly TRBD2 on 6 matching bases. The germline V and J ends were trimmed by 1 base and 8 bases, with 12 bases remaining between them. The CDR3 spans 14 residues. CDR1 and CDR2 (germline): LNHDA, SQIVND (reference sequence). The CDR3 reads CASSIAGWGDEQFF. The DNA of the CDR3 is TGTGCCAGTAGTATAGCCGGGTGGGGGGATGAGCAGTTCTTC.

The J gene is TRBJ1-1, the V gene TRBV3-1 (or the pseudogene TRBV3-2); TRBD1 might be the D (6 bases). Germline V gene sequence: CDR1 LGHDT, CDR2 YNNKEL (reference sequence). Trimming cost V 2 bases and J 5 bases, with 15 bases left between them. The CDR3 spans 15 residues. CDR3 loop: CASSQSSIRGTEAFF. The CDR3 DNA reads TGTGCCAGCAGCCAATCCTCTATAAGGGGGACTGAAGCTTTCTTT.

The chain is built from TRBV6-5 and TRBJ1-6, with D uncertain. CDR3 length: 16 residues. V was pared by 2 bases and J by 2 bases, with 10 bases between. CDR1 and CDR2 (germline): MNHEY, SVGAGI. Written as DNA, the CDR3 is TGTGCCAGCAGTTACCAGGAGGGTGCCTATAATTCACCCCTCCACTTT. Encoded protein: CASSYQEGAYNSPLHF.

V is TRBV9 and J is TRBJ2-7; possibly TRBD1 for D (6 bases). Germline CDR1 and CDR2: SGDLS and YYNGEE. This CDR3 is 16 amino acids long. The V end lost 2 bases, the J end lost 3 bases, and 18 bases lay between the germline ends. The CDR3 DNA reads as TGTGCCAGCAGCGTCGATCCCAGGGGTGACTTCTACGAGCAGTACTTC. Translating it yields CASSVDPRGDFYEQYF.

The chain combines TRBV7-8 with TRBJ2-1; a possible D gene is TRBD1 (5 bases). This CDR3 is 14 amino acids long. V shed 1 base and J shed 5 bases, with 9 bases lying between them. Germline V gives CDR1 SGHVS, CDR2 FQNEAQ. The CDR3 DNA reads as TGTGCCAGCAGCTTAGGGGGCCAGGACAATGAGCAGTTCTTC. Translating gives CASSLGGQDNEQFF.

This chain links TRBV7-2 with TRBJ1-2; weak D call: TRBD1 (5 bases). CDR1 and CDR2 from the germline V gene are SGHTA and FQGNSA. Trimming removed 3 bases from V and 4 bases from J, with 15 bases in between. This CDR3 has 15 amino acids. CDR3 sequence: CASSLGGRGSYGYTF. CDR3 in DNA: TGTGCCAGCAGCTTGGGTGGCCGGGGGAGCTATGGCTACACCTTC.

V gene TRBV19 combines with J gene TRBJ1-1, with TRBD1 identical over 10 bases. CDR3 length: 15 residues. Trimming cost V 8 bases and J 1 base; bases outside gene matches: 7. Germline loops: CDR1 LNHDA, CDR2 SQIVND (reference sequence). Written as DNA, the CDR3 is TGTGCCAGTTGCCGGACAGGGGGGCCGAACACTGAAGCTTTCTTT. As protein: CASCRTGGPNTEAFF.